This TCR beta chain was sequenced for a study of response to subunit inactivated influenza vaccine. The study, taken as a whole, reports: Only a handful of new T cells, the authors suggested, are recruited with each seasonal influenza vaccination.

Germline V gene data show CDR1 as SEHNR and CDR2 as FQNEAQ (reference sequence). The CDR3 consists of 13 residues. Trimming removed 6 bases at V and 2 bases at J, with 10 bases between. Using its own MiXCR run on the RT-PCR reads, TCRdb lists one record per CDR3 protein. Of hundreds of thousands of distinct CDR3 sequences listed, about 20% are singletons. With regard to this clonotype: Its antigen remains unidentified.

The starting material was PBMCs from blood, obtained about 20 months after vaccination. This TCR came from a man aged 50-75 years who received an inactivated influenza vaccine. V is TRBV7-9 and J is TRBJ2-5, with D uncertain. The CDR3, as DNA: TGTGCCAGCAGTCGGGCAGGACAAGAGACCCAGTACTTC. Protein product: CASSRAGQETQYF.